Following are 15 T cell receptor beta chains from one sample sequenced in a study of technical replicates of blood from a few donors. Libraries were prepared by immunoSEQ multiplex PCR; TCRdb keeps only in-frame clonotypes and omits some of them. The sample gives tens of thousands of clones, 96% of which show up once; approximately 0.3% is in the top ten. Sequencing used T cells isolated from PBMCs. The receptor source for this set is a human donor in good health.

The gene calls are TRBV30 and TRBJ2-1, with 9 nucleotides matching TRBD1. The CDR3 has 16 amino acids. Per germline, CDR1 GTSNPN and CDR2 SVGIG (reference sequence). With V trimmed by 4 bases and J by 8 bases, 15 bases remained unmatched. The CDR3 DNA follows: TGTGCCTGGACCGGGGACAGGGAAAATATATTCGATGAGCAGTTCTTC. As protein: CAWTGDRENIFDEQFF. The full variable domain, completed using reference TRBV30 and TRBJ2-1, is SQTIHQWPATLVQPVGSPLSLECTVEGTSNPNLYWYRQAAGRGLQLLFYSVGIGQISSEVPQNLSASRPQDRQFILSSKKLLLSDSGFYLCAWTGDRENIFDEQFFGPGTRLTVL.

This clone was found once. The V and J genes are TRBV29-1 and TRBJ1-3, with D tentatively TRBD1 (5 bases). The CDR3 totals 14 residues. CDR1 is SQVTM and CDR2 is ANQGSEA in the germline V gene. Trimming stripped 7 bases from V and 4 bases from J, with 17 bases between. The CDR3 is CSAEDISFGNTIYF. CDR3 nucleotides: TGCAGCGCCGAGGACATTTCCTTCGGAAACACCATATATTTT.

V is TRBV9 and J is TRBJ2-7; 7 nucleotides agree with TRBD1. Trimming at V came to 0 bases and at J to 5 bases, leaving 5 bases not matched to a gene. CDR3 length: 14 residues. In germline, CDR1 is SGDLS, CDR2 YYNGEE. For the CDR3, the DNA is TGTGCCAGCAGCGTAGGGACAGGTTTTAACGAGCAGTACTTC. This gives the protein CASSVGTGFNEQYF.

The chain links TRBV6-6 to TRBJ1-5, with D possibly being TRBD1 (6 bases). The V and J ends lost 7 bases and 7 bases respectively, with 20 bases between them. Germline CDR1 MNHNY, CDR2 SVGAGI (reference sequence). The CDR3 has 15 amino acids. The CDR3 loop reads CASTLGTGLGQPQHF. The CDR3 region has the DNA TGTGCCAGCACTTTGGGTACAGGGTTGGGGCAGCCCCAGCATTTT.

This chain links TRBV20-1 with TRBJ2-5, with D maybe TRBD2 (5 bases). The CDR3 totals 10 residues. The V gene's germline CDR1 is DFQATT and CDR2 SNEGSKA (reference sequence). V was trimmed by 5 bases and J by 4 bases, leaving 5 bases between them. The CDR3 protein is CSAEGETQYF. CDR3 nucleotide sequence: TGCAGTGCTGAGGGAGAGACCCAGTACTTC.

This chain links TRBV7-6 with TRBJ2-3, with D possibly being TRBD2 (6 bases). This CDR3 contains 15 residues. The ends were cut back, 4 bases at V and 0 bases at J, with 11 bases in the middle. Germline CDR1 and CDR2: SGHVS and FNYEAQ. DNA for the CDR3: TGTGCCAGCAGCTACTATAGCGGCAGCACAGATACGCAGTATTTT. Translation: CASSYYSGSTDTQYF.

The chain recombines TRBV9 with TRBJ2-2, with no clear D. CDR1 is SGDLS, CDR2 YYNGEE, per germline. CDR3 size: 12 residues. Trimming left V 3 bases short and J 4 bases short, with 4 bases between. The CDR3 DNA reads TGTGCCAGCAGCGAGAGCACCGGGGAGCTGTTTTTT. Its translation: CASSESTGELFF.

This clone was detected only once. The chain is built from TRBV14 and TRBJ2-7; 7 positions agree with TRBD1. This CDR3 region has 15 residues. V was pared by 0 bases and J by 7 bases, with 9 bases of the junction left unmatched. Germline V lookup: CDR1 SGHDN, CDR2 FVKESK. Written as DNA, the CDR3 is TGTGCCAGCAGCCAAGATCTCGGGACAGACTGGGAGCAGTACTTC. It is translated as CASSQDLGTDWEQYF.

The rearrangement uses TRBV4-1 and TRBJ1-5; D might be TRBD1 (5 bases). The CDR3 is made up of 15 amino acids. V was cut by 2 bases and J by 3 bases, with 11 bases left in between. Germline values: CDR1 MGHRA, CDR2 YSYEKL. The CDR3 region has the DNA TGCGCCAGCAGCCAATATGCAGGGAACAATCAGCCCCAGCATTTT. Translation gives CASSQYAGNNQPQHF.

This clone was seen only once. The chain uses TRBV5-1 and TRBJ2-1; TRBD2 agrees at 11 bases. V lost 0 bases and J lost 0; bases outside the gene matches: 2. Per germline, CDR1 SGHRS and CDR2 YFSETQ. The CDR3 consists of 17 residues. This CDR3 reads CASSLDTSGSSYNEQFF. In nucleotides, the CDR3 is TGCGCCAGCAGCTTGGATACTAGCGGGAGCTCCTACAATGAGCAGTTCTTC.

The chain recombines TRBV7-9 with TRBJ2-3, with D perhaps TRBD1 (5 bases). Trimming left V 8 bases short and J 5 bases short, with 8 bases between. Germline V gene lookup returns CDR1 SEHNR and CDR2 FQNEAQ (reference sequence). This CDR3 spans 11 amino acids. The CDR3 DNA is TGTGCCAGCTCCCAGGGAGATACGCAGTATTTT. The encoded protein is CASSQGDTQYF.

This clone was seen a single time. This chain uses TRBV29-1 with TRBJ2-3, with D unresolved. This CDR3 contains 14 residues. The ends were cut back, 6 bases at V and 0 bases at J, with 13 bases in the middle. Per the germline V gene, CDR1 is SQVTM and CDR2 is ANQGSEA. Here the CDR3 DNA reads TGCAGCGTCGATATCAGCGATAGCACAGATACGCAGTATTTT. Its protein product is CSVDISDSTDTQYF.

The CDR3 here is CASGPAGYEQFF. The DNA for the CDR3 is TGTGCCAGCGGACCCGCAGGGTATGAGCAGTTCTTC. The chain is built from TRBV25-1 and TRBJ2-1; perhaps TRBD1 as D (5 bases). The V end lost 8 bases, the J end lost 8 bases, and 13 bases lay between the germline ends. CDR1 MGHDK and CDR2 SYGVNS come from the germline V gene. CDR3 size: 12 residues.

The chain joins TRBV6-1 to TRBJ2-7; the match to TRBD2 covers 10 bases. V shed 8 bases, J shed 6 bases, and the junction held 10 bases outside the gene matches. The germline V gene has CDR1 MNHNS and CDR2 SASEGT. CDR3 size: 14 residues. The DNA for the CDR3 is TGTGCCAGCTGGGCTAGCGGGAGTGCGGTCGAGCAGTACTTC. Encoded protein: CASWASGSAVEQYF.

A single count supports this clone. The rearrangement links TRBV9 to TRBJ1-2, with D possibly matching TRBD1 (5 bases). V was shortened by 3 bases and J by 4 bases, with 10 bases between the two germline ends. Germline V CDR1 and CDR2: SGDLS, YYNGEE. This CDR3 contains 13 residues. CDR3 protein: CASSASGSYGYTF. The CDR3 nucleotides read TGTGCCAGCAGCGCGTCAGGGTCCTATGGCTACACCTTC.